These 24 T cell receptor beta chains came from one sample sequenced in a study of CD8 T cells in Susac syndrome. Random-hexamer reverse transcription was applied to roughly 0.5 to 1 ug RNA. TCRdb reprocessed the immunoSEQ multiplex PCR reads with MiXCR, giving one entry per CDR3 protein. The table lists some 180,000 distinct CDR3 sequences, about 95% of them singletons. The sample comprised CD4+ T cells from PBMCs. These receptors were collected from a human donor with Susac syndrome.

The CDR3 sequence: CASSFLPTWTENQPQHF. For the CDR3, the DNA is TGTGCCAGCAGCTTTTTGCCAACCTGGACGGAGAATCAGCCCCAGCATTTT. The chain is built from TRBV7-8 and TRBJ1-5; D call uncertain. Trimming stripped 3 bases from V and 4 bases from J, with 19 bases between. The V gene's germline CDR1 is SGHVS and CDR2 FQNEAQ. This CDR3 is 17 amino acids long.

V usage is TRBV29-1 and J usage is TRBJ2-2, with 9 bases lining up with TRBD1. Germline loops: CDR1 SQVTM, CDR2 ANQGSEA. This CDR3 region has 14 residues. The V and J ends lost 7 bases and 0 bases, in that order; junction bases with no gene match: 3. The CDR3 nucleotides are TGCAGCGCCCGGGACAGGGCGAACACCGGGGAGCTGTTTTTT. Translation: CSARDRANTGELFF.

This chain connects TRBV6-2 or TRBV6-3 to TRBJ2-1, with 10 bases that match TRBD2. The trim removed 6 bases at V and 5 bases at J, leaving 10 bases unmatched. Germline CDR1 reads MNHEY; CDR2 reads SVGEGT. The CDR3 has 16 residues. This chain's CDR3 is CASRLTGTSVHNEQFF. The DNA for the CDR3 is TGTGCCAGCAGACTCACCGGGACTAGCGTCCACAATGAGCAGTTCTTC.

V usage is TRBV2 and J usage is TRBJ2-1, with D tentatively TRBD1 (5 bases). CDR1 is SNHLY, CDR2 FYNNEI, per germline. V was pared by 2 bases and J by 15 bases, with 14 bases between. CDR3 length: 12 amino acids. Written as DNA, the CDR3 is TGTGCCAGCAGTGAATTACAGGACAAGGGGTTCTTC. Residues: CASSELQDKGFF.

The V and J genes are TRBV18 and TRBJ1-1; D ambiguous. V lost 0 bases and J 4 bases, leaving 12 bases between the germline ends. This CDR3 is 15 amino acids long. Germline-derived CDR1 and CDR2 are KGHSH and LQKENI. The CDR3 coding sequence is TGTGCCAGCTCACCACCAGGAGGGAGGAGCACTGAAGCTTTCTTT. Its protein product is CASSPPGGRSTEAFF.

The chain links TRBV30 to TRBJ1-6; D not certain. V was cut by 2 bases and J by 7 bases, with 12 bases left in between. Germline V lookup: CDR1 GTSNPN, CDR2 SVGIG (reference sequence). The CDR3 is 14 amino acids. Here the CDR3 DNA reads TGTGCCTGGAGTTATATGACCTCCAATTCACCCCTCCACTTT. Amino acids: CAWSYMTSNSPLHF.

The chain is built from TRBV20-1 and TRBJ2-1; 11 bases fit TRBD2. The CDR3 spans 17 residues. CDR1 is DFQATT, CDR2 SNEGSKA, per germline (reference sequence). Trimming cost V 4 bases and J 1 base; bases outside gene matches: 9. CDR3 protein: CSAKLAGAQGSYNEQFF. The CDR3 DNA follows: TGCAGTGCTAAACTAGCGGGAGCCCAAGGATCCTACAATGAGCAGTTCTTC.

A few counts support this clonotype. This chain links TRBV19 with TRBJ2-7, with 7 bases aligning to TRBD1. V lost 6 bases to trimming and J lost 3 bases; unmatched junction nucleotides: 5. Per germline, CDR1 LNHDA and CDR2 SQIVND (reference sequence). The CDR3 loop spans 13 amino acids. The CDR3 here is CASSRDRGYEQYF. The DNA for the CDR3 is TGTGCCAGTAGCAGGGACAGAGGCTACGAGCAGTACTTC.

The chain combines TRBV4-2 with TRBJ2-7; TRBD2 aligns across 11 bases. Germline V gives CDR1 LGHNA, CDR2 YNFKEQ. V dropped 0 bases and J dropped 2; count of bases not matched to a gene: 3. The CDR3 sequence is 16 residues long. The CDR3 loop reads CASSQDTSGSAYEQYF. CDR3 bases: TGTGCCAGCAGCCAAGATACTAGCGGGAGTGCCTACGAGCAGTACTTC.

The chain carries TRBV24-1 and TRBJ2-1; D gene uncertain. The CDR3 has 16 amino acids. V lost 0 bases to trimming and J lost 7 bases, with 15 bases between them. Per germline, CDR1 KGHDR and CDR2 SFDVKD. This chain's CDR3 is CATSDLGSGLENEQFF. The CDR3 region has the DNA TGTGCCACCAGTGATTTGGGTTCTGGATTAGAAAATGAGCAGTTCTTC.

The chain has TRBV28 and TRBJ1-2; TRBD1 might be the D (5 bases). Germline CDR1 MDHEN, CDR2 SYDVKM. V lost 3 bases to trimming and J lost 8 bases, with 16 bases between them. The CDR3 runs to 14 residues. The CDR3 sequence is CASSFRGVNRGYTF. The CDR3, as DNA: TGTGCCAGCAGTTTCCGGGGGGTAAATAGAGGCTACACCTTC.

The chain carries TRBV3-1 and TRBJ2-7; 9 bases match TRBD2. Germline lookup yields CDR1 LGHDT and CDR2 YNNKEL (reference sequence). The CDR3 extends over 14 amino acids. The V and J ends lost 4 bases and 3 bases, in that order; junction bases with no gene match: 4. CDR3 sequence reads: CASSPAAGGYEQYF. The CDR3 DNA reads TGTGCCAGCAGCCCCGCAGCGGGAGGCTACGAGCAGTACTTC.

The chain couples TRBV9 to TRBJ2-5, with 12 bases identical to TRBD2. J was trimmed by 5 bases and V by 1 base; bases with no gene match: 3. Germline-derived CDR1 and CDR2 are SGDLS and YYNGEE. The CDR3 extends over 15 amino acids. The CDR3 bases are TGTGCCAGCAGCGTATCCCTAGCGGGGGGGGAGACCCAGTACTTC. Translating gives CASSVSLAGGETQYF.

The chain recombines TRBV11-2 with TRBJ2-7, with D possibly being TRBD1 (5 bases). This CDR3 contains 15 residues. The V end was cut by 1 base, the J end by 0 bases, with 10 bases between. Germline V gives CDR1 SGHAT, CDR2 FQNNGV. The CDR3 DNA is TGTGCCAGCAGCTTAGGGGCTGACAGCTCCTACGAGCAGTACTTC. Its translation is CASSLGADSSYEQYF. Combining the CDR3 with reference TRBV11-2 and TRBJ2-7 gives the whole variable domain EAGVAQSPRYKIIEKRQSVAFWCNPISGHATLYWYQQILGQGPKLLIQFQNNGVVDDSQLPKDRFSAERLKGVDSTLKIQPAKLEDSAVYLCASSLGADSSYEQYFGPGTRLTVT.

A single count supports this clonotype. The chain combines TRBV3-1 with TRBJ2-1; 15 positions agree with TRBD2. The V and J ends lost 10 bases and 7 bases, in that order; junction bases with no gene match: 2. Germline CDR1 and CDR2: LGHDT and YNNKEL (reference sequence). The CDR3 length is 13 residues. The CDR3 reads CATGLAGGNEQFF. The DNA for the CDR3 is TGTGCCACAGGACTAGCGGGGGGGAATGAGCAGTTCTTC.

The V call is TRBV20-1, the J call TRBJ2-3; no firm D call. Germline values: CDR1 DFQATT, CDR2 SNEGSKA (reference sequence). The CDR3 length is 14 residues. Trimming removed 5 bases at V and 0 bases at J, with 12 bases between. The CDR3 region is CSASSDTSTDTQYF. DNA of the CDR3: TGCAGTGCTTCCTCTGACACCAGCACAGATACGCAGTATTTT.

V gene TRBV12-3 or TRBV12-4 combines with J gene TRBJ2-1; TRBD2 agrees at 10 bases. With 3 bases clipped from V and 10 bases from J, the junction kept 9 bases outside the gene matches. This CDR3 is 15 amino acids long. In DNA, the CDR3 is TGTGCCAGCAGTTTGCTAGCGGGAGTAAAATACGAGCAGTTCTTC. This sequence encodes CASSLLAGVKYEQFF.

CDR3 region: CATSPQRAEETQYF. CDR3 sequence (DNA): TGTGCCACCTCCCCTCAAAGGGCAGAAGAGACCCAGTACTTC. J is TRBJ2-5 and V is TRBV6-5; no reliable D call. The V end lost 10 bases, the J end lost 3 bases, and 18 bases lay between the germline ends. This CDR3 has 14 residues. CDR1 MNHEY and CDR2 SVGAGI come from the germline V gene.

The V and J genes are TRBV19 and TRBJ2-7; 7 positions agree with TRBD1. V was pared by 6 bases and J by 0 bases, with 17 bases of the junction left unmatched. Germline V lookup: CDR1 LNHDA, CDR2 SQIVND (reference sequence). This CDR3 is 18 amino acids long. Here the CDR3 DNA reads TGTGCCAGTAGCCTCGGCTTTGGGTCAGGGGGAGCCTCCTACGAGCAGTACTTC. Its protein is CASSLGFGSGGASYEQYF.

This sequence joins TRBV25-1 and TRBJ1-1; no reliable D call. Germline loops: CDR1 MGHDK, CDR2 SYGVNS. The length of the CDR3 is 15 residues. V gave up 2 bases and J gave up 4 bases, with 14 bases separating them. The CDR3 loop reads CASSEGREPRTEAFF. The CDR3 nucleotides are TGTGCCAGCAGTGAAGGTAGAGAGCCGCGCACTGAAGCTTTCTTT.

The chain employs TRBV29-1 and TRBJ2-3; D remains ambiguous. The CDR3 totals 13 residues. The V end lost 5 bases, the J end lost 2 bases, and 11 bases lay between the germline ends. CDR1 and CDR2 from the germline V gene are SQVTM and ANQGSEA. The CDR3 bases are TGCAGCGTTTCTCGACGGGTCACAGATACGCAGTATTTT. Translating it yields CSVSRRVTDTQYF.

The chain employs TRBV2 and TRBJ2-2; D ambiguous. This CDR3 region has 14 residues. Germline loops: CDR1 SNHLY, CDR2 FYNNEI. Trimming removed 2 bases at V and 7 bases at J, with 11 bases between. CDR3 DNA sequence: TGTGCCAGCAGTGAACACATGTTGGGCGGGGAGCTGTTTTTT. It yields the protein CASSEHMLGGELFF.

Here the CDR3 reads CSARGGLRETQYF. CDR3 coding DNA: TGCAGTGCTAGAGGCGGGCTACGAGAGACCCAGTACTTC. The chain combines TRBV20-1 with TRBJ2-5; perhaps TRBD2 as D (5 bases). This CDR3 spans 13 amino acids. In germline, CDR1 is DFQATT, CDR2 SNEGSKA (reference sequence). The V and J ends lost 1 base and 4 bases respectively, with 10 bases between them.

The CDR3 spells CASSVSGTEETQYF. In DNA form, the CDR3 reads TGCGCCAGCAGCGTGTCCGGGACAGAGGAGACCCAGTACTTC. The chain employs TRBV5-1 and TRBJ2-5; 7 positions agree with TRBD1. With 4 bases clipped from V and 5 bases from J, the junction kept 8 bases outside the gene matches. Germline CDR1 is SGHRS and CDR2 is YFSETQ. The CDR3 is made up of 14 amino acids.